Following are 18 T cell receptor beta chains from one sample sequenced in a study of beta chain features in type 1 diabetes. Reverse transcribing all isolated RNA meant expressed TCRB transcripts were sequenced. Sequencing was performed with immunoSEQ multiplex PCR; in TCRdb, only in-frame clones are kept and a portion is missing. The sample consists of more than 350,000 clones, roughly an eighth of them appearing once. The sample consisted of naive CD4+ T cells from blood. These receptors all come from a young woman in good health.

This clone was observed a handful of times. The chain joins TRBV7-9 to TRBJ2-5, with D possibly TRBD1 on 6 matching bases. The ends were cut back, 7 bases at V and 1 base at J, with 16 bases in the middle. Germline CDR1 is SEHNR and CDR2 is FQNEAQ (reference sequence). CDR3 length: 15 residues. CDR3 in DNA: TGTGCCAGCATCCCAGGGGAGCGGTTCCAAGAGACCCAGTACTTC. Its translation: CASIPGERFQETQYF.

This clone appeared a few times. CDR3 residues: CASSPSGGTEAFF. In nucleotides, the CDR3 is TGTGCCAGCAGCCCTTCCGGGGGCACTGAAGCTTTCTTT. The J gene is TRBJ1-1, the V gene TRBV2; D is perhaps TRBD1 (5 bases). CDR3 length: 13 amino acids. Germline CDR1 SNHLY, CDR2 FYNNEI. V was pared by 6 bases and J by 4 bases, with 12 bases between.

This clone has ten or more counts. The chain employs TRBV14 and TRBJ2-1; 7 bases agree with TRBD2. Germline CDR1 and CDR2: SGHDN and FVKESK. The junction had 4 bases not matched to a gene; V was cut back by 0 bases and J by 5 bases. The CDR3 length is 15 residues. The CDR3 loop reads CASSQDRGENNEQFF. DNA for the CDR3: TGTGCCAGCAGCCAAGATCGGGGGGAAAACAATGAGCAGTTCTTC.

J is TRBJ2-1 and V is TRBV7-9, with D possibly being TRBD1 (6 bases). The germline V gene encodes CDR1 SEHNR and CDR2 FQNEAQ (reference sequence). Trimming pared 0 bases from V and 8 bases from J, leaving 23 bases between. The CDR3 length is 18 residues. The CDR3 bases are TGTGCCAGCAGCTTAGCTGGCCAACAGGGTCGTTATTTGGATGAGCAGTTCTTC. This encodes CASSLAGQQGRYLDEQFF.

V gene TRBV29-1 combines with J gene TRBJ2-7; 8 nucleotides line up with TRBD1. This CDR3 has 12 residues. V lost 5 bases, J lost 1 base, and 1 base stayed unmatched. Germline values: CDR1 SQVTM, CDR2 ANQGSEA. CDR3 coding DNA: TGCAGCGTTCGGGACAGGTCCTACGAGCAGTACTTC. Translated, it gives CSVRDRSYEQYF.

This clone appeared a few times. The V gene is TRBV4-3, the J gene TRBJ1-2, with a weak D call TRBD1 (6 bases). V was shortened by 4 bases and J by 2 bases, with 11 bases between the two germline ends. Germline lookup yields CDR1 LGHNA and CDR2 YSLEER. The CDR3 totals 14 residues. CDR3 sequence reads: CASSPQRGNYGYTF. CDR3 sequence (DNA): TGCGCCAGCAGCCCCCAAAGGGGGAACTATGGCTACACCTTC.

The CDR3 DNA sequence: TGCGCCAGCAGCGCGGACGGATACACAGATACGCAGTATTTT. Its translation is CASSADGYTDTQYF. The chain is built from TRBV5-1 and TRBJ2-3; the D is unclear. Trimming took 4 bases from V and 2 from J, leaving 11 bases between them. The CDR3 loop spans 14 amino acids. Per the germline V gene, CDR1 is SGHRS and CDR2 is YFSETQ.

The chain uses TRBV4-2 and TRBJ2-1; the match to TRBD2 covers 8 bases. This CDR3 comprises 15 residues. Germline CDR1 is LGHNA and CDR2 is YNFKEQ. V lost 4 bases and J lost 3; bases outside the gene matches: 5. The CDR3, as DNA: TGTGCCAGCAGCCCACCTGCGGGGGGCTACAATGAGCAGTTCTTC. This sequence encodes CASSPPAGGYNEQFF.

This clone was counted between two and nine times. Here the CDR3 reads CASSFGGNTEAFF. CDR3 DNA sequence: TGTGCCAGCAGTTTTGGAGGAAACACTGAAGCTTTCTTT. The rearrangement links TRBV6-5 to TRBJ1-1; D ambiguous. The CDR3 has 13 amino acids. V gave up 4 bases and J gave up 2 bases, with 8 bases separating them. Germline V CDR1 and CDR2: MNHEY, SVGAGI.

In this sample, this clone turned up a few times. One end of the junction is discordant with germline, which a read error may explain. This chain joins TRBV29-1 and TRBJ2-1; 8 positions agree with TRBD2. The CDR3 extends over 16 amino acids. Germline V gives CDR1 SQVTM, CDR2 ANQGSEA. CDR3 protein: CSFEKGTRASYNEQFF. The CDR3, as DNA: TGCAGCTTTGAAAAAGGGACTAGGGCCTCCTACAATGAGCAGTTCTTC.

This clone was observed a few times. The J gene is TRBJ2-5, the V gene TRBV27; D possibly corresponds to TRBD2 (6 bases). Looked up from germline, CDR1 is MNHEY and CDR2 is SMNVEV (reference sequence). The CDR3 length is 15 residues. The V gene lost 0 bases and the J gene lost 2 bases, with 10 bases spanning the gap. In DNA form, the CDR3 reads TGTGCCAGCAGTTTATCGCTAGCGACTCAAGAGACCCAGTACTTC. As protein: CASSLSLATQETQYF.

V and J are TRBV25-1 and TRBJ1-2, with 7 bases fitting TRBD1. V was clipped by 4 bases and J by 6 bases; unmatched bases: 8. The CDR3 sequence is 14 residues long. From germline, CDR1 is MGHDK and CDR2 SYGVNS. The CDR3 sequence is CASSGRTGRDGYTF. The CDR3 region has the DNA TGTGCCAGCAGTGGTCGGACAGGTCGTGATGGCTACACCTTC.

This clone was counted a few times. The chain carries TRBV7-2 and TRBJ2-4, with 10 bases aligning to TRBD2. CDR1 and CDR2 (germline): SGHTA, FQGNSA. Unmatched junction bases numbered 12, after V lost 5 bases and J lost 2 bases. This CDR3 has 18 residues. This CDR3 is CASSRLAGGPGSKNIQYF. The CDR3 bases are TGTGCCAGCAGCCGACTAGCGGGCGGCCCCGGGTCCAAAAACATTCAGTACTTC. Complete variable domain (other parts from reference TRBV7-2 and TRBJ2-4): GAGVSQSPSNKVTEKGKDVELRCDPISGHTALYWYRQSLGQGLEFLIYFQGNSAPDKSGLPSDRFSAERTGGSVSTLTIQRTQQEDSAVYLCASSRLAGGPGSKNIQYFGAGTRLSVL.

This clone was counted at least ten times. The chain carries TRBV30 and TRBJ1-4; D gene uncertain. With 0 bases removed from V and 8 bases from J, the gap between germline ends came to 4 bases. The germline V gene encodes CDR1 GTSNPN and CDR2 SVGIG (reference sequence). The CDR3 is made up of 11 amino acids. This chain's CDR3 is CAWSVREKLFF. Here the CDR3 DNA reads TGTGCCTGGAGTGTACGCGAAAAACTGTTTTTT.

This clone was observed a few times. V and J are TRBV29-1 and TRBJ2-6, with D possibly matching TRBD2 (5 bases). The germline V gene has CDR1 SQVTM and CDR2 ANQGSEA. Trimming left V 7 bases short and J 0 bases short, with 10 bases between. CDR3 length: 14 residues. CDR3 nucleotide sequence: TGCAGCGCTTGGAGCGGCTCTGGGGCCAACGTCCTGACTTTC. It encodes CSAWSGSGANVLTF.

In DNA form, the CDR3 reads TGCGCCAGCTGGCCGGGACAGATGAACACCGGGGAGCTGTTTTTT. Residues: CASWPGQMNTGELFF. The J gene is TRBJ2-2, the V gene TRBV5-1, with TRBD1 identical over 7 bases. The J segment lost 1 base and the V segment lost 7 bases, leaving 7 bases of the junction unmatched. The CDR3 runs to 15 residues. Per the germline V gene, CDR1 is SGHRS and CDR2 is YFSETQ.

The chain is built from TRBV7-6 and TRBJ1-1; D may be TRBD1 (5 bases). CDR1 is SGHVS and CDR2 is FNYEAQ in the germline V gene. CDR3 length equals 13 residues. V shed 8 bases and J shed 7 bases, with 17 bases lying between them. CDR3 residues: CASRGWAVNEAFF. The CDR3 coding sequence is TGTGCCAGCCGGGGCTGGGCCGTTAATGAAGCTTTCTTT.

In this sample, this clone turned up a few times. The V call is TRBV7-9, the J call TRBJ2-7; TRBD2 is a possible D gene (6 bases). The CDR3 sequence is 13 residues long. V was cut by 5 bases and J by 5 bases, with 13 bases left in between. Germline loops: CDR1 SEHNR, CDR2 FQNEAQ (reference sequence). The CDR3 sequence: CASSAPGGDEQYF. CDR3 in DNA: TGTGCCAGCAGCGCTCCCGGGGGAGACGAGCAGTACTTC. The full variable domain, with the rest looked up from reference TRBV7-9 and TRBJ2-7, is DTGVSQNPRHKITKRGQNVTFRCDPISEHNRLYWYRQTLGQGPEFLTYFQNEAQLEKSRLLSDRFSAERPKGSFSTLEIQRTEQGDSAMYLCASSAPGGDEQYFGPGTRLTVT.